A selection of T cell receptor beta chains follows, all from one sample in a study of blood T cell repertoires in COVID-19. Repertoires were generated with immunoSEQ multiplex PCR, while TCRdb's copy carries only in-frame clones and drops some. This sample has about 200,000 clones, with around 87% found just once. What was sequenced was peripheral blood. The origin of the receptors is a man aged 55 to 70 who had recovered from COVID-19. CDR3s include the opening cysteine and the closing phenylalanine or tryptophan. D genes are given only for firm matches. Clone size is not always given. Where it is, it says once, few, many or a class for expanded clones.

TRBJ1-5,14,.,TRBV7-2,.,CASSLDRTPSPQHF,TGTGCCAGCAGCTTAGATAGGACTCCAAGTCCCCAGCATTTT
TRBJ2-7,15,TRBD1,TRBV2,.,CASSEAGTGGNEQYF,TGTGCCAGCAGTGAAGCGGGGACAGGGGGGAATGAGCAGTACTTC
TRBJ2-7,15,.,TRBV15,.,CATSSERTRGHEQYF,TGTGCCACCAGCAGTGAACGGACCAGGGGACACGAGCAGTACTTC
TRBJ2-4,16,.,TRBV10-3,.,CAISDVSGEAKNIQYF,TGTGCCATCAGTGATGTTAGCGGTGAAGCCAAAAACATTCAGTACTTC
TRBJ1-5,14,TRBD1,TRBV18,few,CASSPTGGNQPQHF,TGTGCCAGCTCCCCCACAGGGGGCAATCAGCCCCAGCATTTT
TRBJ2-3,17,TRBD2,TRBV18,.,CASSPRVLGLDSDTQYF,TGTGCCAGCTCACCACGAGTATTGGGACTAGATTCAGATACGCAGTATTTT
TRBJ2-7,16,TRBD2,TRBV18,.,CASSPLSSGSSYEQYF,TGTGCCAGCTCACCACTCTCTAGCGGGAGTTCCTACGAGCAGTACTTC
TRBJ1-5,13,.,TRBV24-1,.,CATSRNFNQPQHF,TGTGCCACCAGTCGTAATTTCAATCAGCCCCAGCATTTT
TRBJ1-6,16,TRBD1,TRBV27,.,CASSSSGTGYNSPLHF,TGTGCCAGCAGTTCATCCGGGACAGGGTATAATTCACCCCTCCACTTT
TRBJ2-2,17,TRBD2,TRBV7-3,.,CASSFATSGGVTGELFF,TGTGCCAGCAGCTTCGCGACTAGCGGGGGGGTAACCGGGGAGCTGTTTTTT
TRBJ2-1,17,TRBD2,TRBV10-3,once,CAIGGLAGGQGYNEQFF,TGTGCCATCGGTGGACTAGCGGGAGGGCAGGGTTACAATGAGCAGTTCTTC
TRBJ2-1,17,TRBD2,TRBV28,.,CASSFTSGAPSMSKQFF,TGTGCCAGCAGTTTTACTAGCGGAGCACCTTCAATGTCGAAGCAGTTCTTC
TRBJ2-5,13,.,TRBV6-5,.,CASRRDSLETQYF,TGTGCCAGCAGGCGGGACAGTCTAGAGACCCAGTACTTC
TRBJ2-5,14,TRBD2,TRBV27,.,CASSRGGGGETQYF,TGTGCCAGCAGCCGCGGGGGGGGAGGAGAGACCCAGTACTTC
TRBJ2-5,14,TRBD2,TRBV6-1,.,CASSEVGGRKTQYF,TGTGCCAGCAGTGAAGTCGGCGGGAGGAAGACCCAGTACTTC
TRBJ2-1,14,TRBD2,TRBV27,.,CASGSGRPGNEQFF,TGTGCCAGCGGAAGCGGGAGGCCAGGGAATGAGCAGTTCTTC
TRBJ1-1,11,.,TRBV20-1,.,CSASVLTEAFF,TGCAGTGCTAGCGTGTTAACTGAAGCTTTCTTT
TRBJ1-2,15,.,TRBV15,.,CATSRGGGASYGYTF,TGTGCCACCAGCAGAGGGGGGGGCGCTTCCTATGGCTACACCTTC
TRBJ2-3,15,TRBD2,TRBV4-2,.,CASSPLADSTDTQYF,TGTGCCAGCAGCCCACTAGCGGATAGCACAGATACGCAGTATTTT
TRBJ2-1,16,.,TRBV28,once,CASSPPGSLGYNEQFF,TGTGCCAGCAGTCCTCCCGGGTCGCTTGGCTACAATGAGCAGTTCTTC
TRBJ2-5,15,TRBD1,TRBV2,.,CASSERKQGAKTQYF,TGTGCCAGCAGTGAAAGAAAGCAGGGGGCAAAGACCCAGTACTTC
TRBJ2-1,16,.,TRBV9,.,CASSVTGADHWNEQFF,TGTGCCAGCAGCGTAACCGGAGCGGACCATTGGAATGAGCAGTTCTTC
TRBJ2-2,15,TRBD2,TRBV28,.,CASSFLAGVAGELFF,TGTGCCAGCAGTTTTCTAGCGGGAGTGGCCGGGGAGCTGTTTTTT
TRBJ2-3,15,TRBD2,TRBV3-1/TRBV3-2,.,CASSYLAGGGDTQYF,TGTGCCAGCAGCTATTTAGCGGGGGGAGGGGATACGCAGTATTTT
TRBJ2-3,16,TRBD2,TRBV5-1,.,CASSLMSSGYTDTQYF,TGCGCCAGCAGCTTGATGTCTAGCGGATACACAGATACGCAGTATTTT
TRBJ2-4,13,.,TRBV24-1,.,CATSEGPKNIQYF,TGTGCCACCAGTGAGGGGCCCAAAAACATTCAGTACTTC
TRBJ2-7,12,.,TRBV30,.,CAWSNSPYEQYF,TGTGCCTGGAGTAACAGCCCCTACGAGCAGTACTTC
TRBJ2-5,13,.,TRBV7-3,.,CASSLMAQETQYF,TGTGCCAGCAGCTTAATGGCTCAAGAGACCCAGTACTTC
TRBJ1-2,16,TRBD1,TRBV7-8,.,CASSLEGSTGPSGYTF,TGTGCCAGCAGCTTAGAGGGATCGACAGGGCCGAGTGGCTACACCTTC
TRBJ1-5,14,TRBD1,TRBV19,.,CASRGQGGSQPQHF,TGTGCCAGTAGAGGACAGGGAGGGTCTCAGCCCCAGCATTTT
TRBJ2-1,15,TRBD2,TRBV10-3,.,CAISETSGNYNEQFF,TGTGCCATCAGTGAGACTAGCGGGAACTACAATGAGCAGTTCTTC
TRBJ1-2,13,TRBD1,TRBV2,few,CASRTGTGHGYTF,TGTGCCAGCAGGACAGGGACAGGGCATGGCTACACCTTC
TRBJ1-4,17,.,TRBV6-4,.,CASRLQEIPATNEKLFF,TGTGCCAGCAGACTACAGGAAATCCCTGCAACTAATGAAAAACTGTTTTTT
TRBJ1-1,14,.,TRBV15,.,CATSRDWGGTEAFF,TGTGCCACCAGCAGAGATTGGGGAGGGACTGAAGCTTTCTTT
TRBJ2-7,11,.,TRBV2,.,CASKTDYEQYF,TGTGCCAGCAAGACAGACTACGAGCAGTACTTC
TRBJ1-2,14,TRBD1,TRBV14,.,CASGIPGQSYGYTF,TGTGCCAGTGGTATACCGGGACAGTCTTATGGCTACACCTTC
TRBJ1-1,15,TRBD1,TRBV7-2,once,CASSQRQGMNTEAFF,TGTGCCAGCAGCCAGAGACAGGGGATGAACACTGAAGCTTTCTTT
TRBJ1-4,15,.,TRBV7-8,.,CASSLAWGLGEKLFF,TGTGCCAGCAGCTTAGCGTGGGGGCTAGGAGAAAAACTGTTTTTT
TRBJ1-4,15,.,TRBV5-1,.,CASSRDQGGDEKLFF,TGCGCCAGCAGCCGGGACCAGGGCGGGGACGAAAAACTGTTTTTT
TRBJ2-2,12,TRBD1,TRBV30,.,CAWSRGGRELFF,TGTGCCTGGAGTCGAGGGGGCCGGGAGCTGTTTTTT
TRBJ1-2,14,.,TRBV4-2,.,CASSQEGGNYGYTF,TGTGCCAGCAGCCAAGAAGGCGGCAACTATGGCTACACCTTC